In this sample, the clone carrying this T cell receptor beta chain turned up a few times. The target antigen is unknown. The CDR3 totals 14 residues. Germline-derived CDR1 and CDR2 are LNHDA and SQIVND (reference sequence). V was cut by 3 bases and J by 0 bases, with 9 bases left in between. The sample belongs to a study of T cell repertoires in cytomegalovirus infection. Study outcomes and limitations: HLA-C-restricted, CMV-specific TCR beta clonotypes were dominant ex vivo.

MiXCR, applied by TCRdb to the reads, yields one record per CDR3 protein. The table lists some 800,000 distinct CDR3 sequences, 32% of them singletons, with around 11% in the top ten. This receptor was taken from a human donor in good health (CMV status not recorded). Some clones in this sample may be carry-over from other donors' samples. The sample in question was cultured CD8+ T cells from PBMCs, obtained from culture after CMV antigen stimulation. The chain recombines TRBV19 with TRBJ2-7; no clear D gene. This CDR3 is CASSIVSNSYEQYF. The CDR3 DNA is TGTGCCAGTAGTATTGTTTCAAACTCCTACGAGCAGTACTTC.